The source of this T cell receptor (beta chain) is a study of T cell responses to AZD1222 COVID-19 vaccine. For the study at large: Pooled together were second doses at about 4 or about 12 weeks. Study-wide findings and caveats: Only a handful of AZD1222 recipients were seropositive at baseline. Spike-specific TCR breadth and depth were elevated following two AZD1222 doses. CD4 TCRs associated with vaccination spanned spike, dominating at 160-218 and 743-854.

The CDR3 is 15 residues long. The trim removed 3 bases at V and 7 bases at J, leaving 5 bases unmatched. CDR1 ENHRY and CDR2 SYGVKD come from the germline V gene. Here immunoSEQ multiplex PCR was the method, and the copy in TCRdb shows in-frame clones only, minus some. This sample has under 150,000 clones, with around 85% found just once. With respect to this clone: The antigen is not known.

The J gene is TRBJ2-1, the V gene TRBV10-3; 11 positions agree with TRBD2. The TCR originated in an adult in good health. Sequencing used peripheral blood, obtained on day 0 of AZD1222 vaccination. CDR3 sequence reads: CAISEGTSGSNEQFF. For the CDR3, the DNA is TGTGCCATCAGTGAAGGCACTAGCGGGAGTAATGAGCAGTTCTTC.